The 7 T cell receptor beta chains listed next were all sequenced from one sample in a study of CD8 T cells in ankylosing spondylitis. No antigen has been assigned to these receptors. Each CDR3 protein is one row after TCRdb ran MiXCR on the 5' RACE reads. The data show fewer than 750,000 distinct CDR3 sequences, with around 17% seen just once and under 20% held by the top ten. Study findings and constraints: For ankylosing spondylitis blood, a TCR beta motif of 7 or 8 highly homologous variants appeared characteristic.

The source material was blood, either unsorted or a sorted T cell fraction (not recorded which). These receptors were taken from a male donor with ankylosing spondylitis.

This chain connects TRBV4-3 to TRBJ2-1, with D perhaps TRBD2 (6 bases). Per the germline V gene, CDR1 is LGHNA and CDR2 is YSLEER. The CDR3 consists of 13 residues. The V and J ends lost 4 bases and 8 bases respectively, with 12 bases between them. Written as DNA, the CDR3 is TGCGCCAGCAGCCCCACTAGCATCCATGAGCAGTTCTTC. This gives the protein CASSPTSIHEQFF.

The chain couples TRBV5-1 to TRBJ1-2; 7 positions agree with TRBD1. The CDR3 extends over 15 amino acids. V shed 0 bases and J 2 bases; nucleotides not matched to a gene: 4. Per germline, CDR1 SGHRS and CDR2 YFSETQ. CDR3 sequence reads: CASSLVPGGNYGYTF. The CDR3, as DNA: TGCGCCAGCAGCTTGGTCCCAGGGGGAAACTATGGCTACACCTTC.

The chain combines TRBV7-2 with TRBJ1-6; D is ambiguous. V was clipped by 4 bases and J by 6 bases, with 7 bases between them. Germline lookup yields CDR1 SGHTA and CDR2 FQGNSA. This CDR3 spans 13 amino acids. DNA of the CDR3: TGTGCCAGCAGCTCCGGCCTTAATTCACCCCTCCACTTT. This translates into CASSSGLNSPLHF.

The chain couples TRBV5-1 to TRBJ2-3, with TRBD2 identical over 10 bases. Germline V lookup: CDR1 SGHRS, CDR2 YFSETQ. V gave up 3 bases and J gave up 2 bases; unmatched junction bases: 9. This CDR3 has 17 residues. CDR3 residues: CASSSPPLAGNTDTQYF. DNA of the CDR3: TGCGCCAGCAGCTCCCCGCCACTAGCGGGGAACACAGATACGCAGTATTTT.

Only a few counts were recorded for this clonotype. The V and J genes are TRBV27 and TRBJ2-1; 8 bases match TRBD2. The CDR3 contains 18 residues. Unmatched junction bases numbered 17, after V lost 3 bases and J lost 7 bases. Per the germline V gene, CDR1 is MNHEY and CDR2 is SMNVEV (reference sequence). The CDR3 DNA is TGTGCCAGCAGTTTTCTCCCTGGAGGCGGGAGGAACATGAATGAGCAGTTCTTC. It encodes CASSFLPGGGRNMNEQFF.

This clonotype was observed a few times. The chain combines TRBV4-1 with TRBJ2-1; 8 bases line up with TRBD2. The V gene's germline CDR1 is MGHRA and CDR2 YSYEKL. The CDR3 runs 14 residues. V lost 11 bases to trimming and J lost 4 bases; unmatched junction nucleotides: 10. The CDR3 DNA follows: TGCGCCTCGGGAGGGAGGTTGGAGTACAATGAGCAGTTCTTC. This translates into CASGGRLEYNEQFF.

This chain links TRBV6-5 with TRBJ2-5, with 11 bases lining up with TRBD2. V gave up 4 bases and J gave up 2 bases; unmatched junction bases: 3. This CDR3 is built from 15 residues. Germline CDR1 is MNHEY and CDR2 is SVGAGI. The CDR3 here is CASSSLAGEQETQYF. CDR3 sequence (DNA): TGTGCCAGCAGTTCACTAGCGGGAGAACAAGAGACCCAGTACTTC.